Following are 25 T cell receptor beta chains from one sample sequenced in a study of T cells in Graves' hyperthyroidism and ophthalmopathy. Amplified TCR beta CDR3 regions came from RNA transcripts. First-round RT-PCR with HTBI primers amplified the TCR CDR3 region. MiXCR, applied by TCRdb to the multiplex PCR reads, yields one record per CDR3 protein. This table has 750,000 to 950,000 distinct CDR3 sequences, 38% appearing once. The sequencing input was blood. The receptors stem from a man aged 18-30 years with Graves' hyperthyroidism.

The sample holds a few counts of this clonotype. The chain uses TRBV6-5 and TRBJ1-5; D not resolved. The CDR3 totals 13 residues. Germline V gene data show CDR1 as MNHEY and CDR2 as SVGAGI. Trimming removed 8 bases from V and 4 bases from J, with 12 bases in between. CDR3 DNA: TGTGCCAGCTTCGGCGGTTGGAATCAGCCCCAGCATTTT. Amino acid sequence: CASFGGWNQPQHF.

This clonotype showed up many times. The J gene is TRBJ1-4, the V gene TRBV2; TRBD1 might be the D (5 bases). This CDR3 has 13 residues. V lost 4 bases, J lost 8 bases, and 11 bases lay in between. From germline, CDR1 is SNHLY and CDR2 FYNNEI. CDR3 in amino acids: CASSVGWGEKLFF. In nucleotides, the CDR3 is TGTGCCAGCAGTGTCGGTTGGGGGGAAAAACTGTTTTTT. The variable domain in full, completed from reference TRBV2 and TRBJ1-4, reads EPEVTQTPSHQVTQMGQEVILRCVPISNHLYFYWYRQILGQKVEFLVSFYNNEISEKSEIFDDQFSVERPDGSNFTLKIRSTKLEDSAMYFCASSVGWGEKLFFGSGTQLSVL.

This clonotype occurred many times. The chain carries TRBV20-1 and TRBJ1-4; no clear D. The length of the CDR3 is 14 residues. V was clipped by 0 bases and J by 6 bases, with 11 bases between them. CDR1 and CDR2 (germline): DFQATT, SNEGSKA (reference sequence). CDR3 protein: CSARDLQRDEKLFF. The CDR3 DNA reads as TGCAGTGCTAGAGATCTCCAACGGGATGAAAAACTGTTTTTT.

The chain recombines TRBV7-2 with TRBJ2-2; 10 bases are shared with TRBD2. V lost 3 bases, J lost 2 bases, and 3 bases stayed unmatched. This CDR3 region has 16 residues. Germline assignment: CDR1 SGHTA and CDR2 FQGNSA. In DNA form, the CDR3 reads TGTGCCAGCAGCTTCGGGACTAGCGTAAACACCGGGGAGCTGTTTTTT. Protein sequence: CASSFGTSVNTGELFF.

CDR3 sequence: CASSYSGAGEKLFF. DNA for the CDR3: TGTGCCAGCAGCTACTCAGGGGCAGGGGAAAAACTGTTTTTT. This chain uses TRBV7-9 with TRBJ1-4; a possible D gene is TRBD1 (6 bases). V lost 4 bases and J lost 8, with 14 bases in between. Germline CDR1 and CDR2: SEHNR and FQNEAQ (reference sequence). This CDR3 spans 14 amino acids.

This clonotype has a single count. This chain links TRBV2 with TRBJ2-5, with D unclear. The CDR3 contains 13 residues. The V and J ends lost 4 bases and 4 bases respectively, with 10 bases between them. CDR1 SNHLY and CDR2 FYNNEI come from the germline V gene. CDR3 loop: CASSATARETQYF. CDR3 DNA: TGTGCCAGCAGTGCAACAGCAAGAGAGACCCAGTACTTC. The full variable domain, in which reference TRBV2 and TRBJ2-5 provide the parts outside the CDR3, is EPEVTQTPSHQVTQMGQEVILRCVPISNHLYFYWYRQILGQKVEFLVSFYNNEISEKSEIFDDQFSVERPDGSNFTLKIRSTKLEDSAMYFCASSATARETQYFGPGTRLLVL.

The V and J genes are TRBV20-1 and TRBJ2-5; tentatively, D is TRBD2 (6 bases). Looked up from germline, CDR1 is DFQATT and CDR2 is SNEGSKA (reference sequence). CDR3 length: 14 amino acids. The ends were cut back, 5 bases at V and 2 bases at J, with 15 bases in the middle. CDR3 coding DNA: TGCAGTGCTTGCGGGACGGGTAGACAAGAGACCCAGTACTTC. It yields the protein CSACGTGRQETQYF.

V usage is TRBV29-1 and J usage is TRBJ1-2; D may be TRBD1 (5 bases). Germline CDR1 and CDR2: SQVTM and ANQGSEA. Deletions cut 6 bases from V and 8 bases from J, with 10 bases between. CDR3 size: 10 residues. CDR3 residues: CSVVGAGYTF. CDR3 sequence (DNA): TGCAGCGTGGTAGGGGCCGGCTACACCTTC.

V usage is TRBV20-1 and J usage is TRBJ1-1, with D possibly matching TRBD1 (6 bases). V was cut by 2 bases and J by 1 base, with 23 bases left in between. This CDR3 has 18 amino acids. Germline V gene sequence: CDR1 DFQATT, CDR2 SNEGSKA (reference sequence). CDR3: CSARSLSGGAGANTEAFF. CDR3 in DNA: TGCAGTGCTAGATCACTTAGCGGGGGGGCCGGGGCGAACACTGAAGCTTTCTTT.

The V gene is TRBV12-3 or TRBV12-4, the J gene TRBJ1-1; tentative D call: TRBD1 (6 bases). The CDR3 totals 18 residues. V lost 4 bases and J 0 bases, leaving 21 bases between the germline ends. The CDR3 sequence: CASSYSVYREMMNTEAFF. In DNA, the CDR3 is TGTGCCAGCAGTTACTCCGTCTACAGGGAGATGATGAACACTGAAGCTTTCTTT.

A remark on this clonotype: The junction departs from germline at one end; a sequencing error may be responsible. This chain links TRBV7-8 with TRBJ1-1, with 9 bases matching TRBD1. Germline CDR1 and CDR2: SGHVS and FQNEAQ. This CDR3 is 15 amino acids long. In nucleotides, the CDR3 is TGTGCCAGCAGCACCCTCGGACAGGGGAACACTGGAGCTTTCTTT. Translated: CASSTLGQGNTGAFF.

The sample holds a few counts of this clonotype. This chain connects TRBV4-1 to TRBJ1-6; D is unresolved. With 1 base removed from V and 10 bases from J, the gap between germline ends came to 17 bases. The germline V gene has CDR1 MGHRA and CDR2 YSYEKL. The CDR3 length is 16 residues. CDR3 amino acids: CASSQGRPLSTSPLHF. The CDR3 coding sequence is TGCGCCAGCAGCCAAGGCAGGCCCCTGTCGACCTCACCCCTCCACTTT.

This sequence joins TRBV20-1 and TRBJ2-7; 8 nucleotides line up with TRBD2. The V and J ends lost 5 bases and 5 bases, in that order; junction bases with no gene match: 11. CDR3 length: 14 residues. The germline CDR1 and CDR2 sequences are DFQATT and SNEGSKA (reference sequence). The CDR3 DNA reads TGCAGTGCTTATACCGGGACTAGTCCCCACGAGCAGTACTTC. Amino acid sequence: CSAYTGTSPHEQYF.

This clonotype was counted a few times. The J gene is TRBJ1-1, the V gene TRBV27; 12 bases map to TRBD1. J was trimmed by 1 base and V by 7 bases; bases with no gene match: 7. This CDR3 has 16 amino acids. Germline-derived CDR1 and CDR2 are MNHEY and SMNVEV (reference sequence). The CDR3, as DNA: TGTGCCAGCATAGGGACAGGGGGCTTTGGGAACACTGAAGCTTTCTTT. It encodes CASIGTGGFGNTEAFF.

V gene TRBV9 combines with J gene TRBJ1-2; D unclear. This CDR3 is built from 16 residues. CDR1 is SGDLS, CDR2 YYNGEE, per germline. V was pared by 4 bases and J by 0 bases, with 16 bases between. This CDR3 reads CASSQDQAGSNYGYTF. CDR3 in DNA: TGTGCCAGCAGCCAAGATCAGGCAGGATCTAACTATGGCTACACCTTC.

This clonotype was seen a few times. This may come from a read error, since a much larger clone is one base off. The chain has TRBV6-1 and TRBJ2-5; D possibly corresponds to TRBD2 (6 bases). V was clipped by 3 bases and J by 2 bases, with 7 bases between them. The CDR3 sequence is 13 residues long. Germline V gene lookup returns CDR1 MNHNS and CDR2 SASEGT. The CDR3 is CASSDGGQETQYF. CDR3 in DNA: TGTGCCAGCAGTGACGGGGGTCAAGAGACCCAGTACTTC.

A few counts support this clonotype. CDR3 protein: CATSRGQGAWQPQYF. The CDR3 region has the DNA TGTGCCACCAGCAGGGGACAGGGGGCATGGCAGCCCCAGTACTTC. The chain combines TRBV15 with TRBJ2-5, with 12 bases fitting TRBD1. This CDR3 region has 15 residues. V lost 3 bases and J lost 9; bases outside the gene matches: 8. The germline gives CDR1 LNHNV, CDR2 YYDKDF (reference sequence).

The table lists this clonotype with a few counts. The chain uses TRBV19 and TRBJ2-7, with D maybe TRBD1 (6 bases). CDR1 and CDR2 from the germline V gene are LNHDA and SQIVND (reference sequence). The CDR3 is made up of 14 amino acids. Trimming took 5 bases from V and 2 from J, leaving 13 bases between them. The CDR3 DNA reads as TGTGCCAGTAGTCCCCAGGGGACCCCCTACGAGCAGTACTTC. This sequence encodes CASSPQGTPYEQYF.

This clonotype was found many times. The V call is TRBV2, the J call TRBJ1-1, with unresolved D. V lost 4 bases and J lost 0, with 9 bases in between. The germline V gene has CDR1 SNHLY and CDR2 FYNNEI. The CDR3 consists of 14 residues. The CDR3 DNA is TGTGCCAGCAGTGCCACTGCCATGAACACTGAAGCTTTCTTT. This encodes CASSATAMNTEAFF.

This clonotype came up a few times. The chain employs TRBV9 and TRBJ2-7, with D possibly called TRBD1 or TRBD2 (5 bases each). CDR3 length equals 14 residues. Per the germline V gene, CDR1 is SGDLS and CDR2 is YYNGEE. The V and J ends lost 4 bases and 3 bases respectively, with 14 bases between them. CDR3 loop: CASSPRGKDYEQYF. The CDR3 DNA follows: TGTGCCAGCAGCCCCCGGGGCAAGGACTACGAGCAGTACTTC.

This clonotype was observed a few times. Germline is not matched at one junction end, which may reflect a read error. This sequence joins TRBV7-7 and TRBJ1-4; D is possibly TRBD1 (6 bases). The CDR3 totals 15 residues. CDR1 SSHAT and CDR2 FNYEAQ come from the germline V gene (reference sequence). The CDR3 DNA reads as TGTGCTAGCAGCCCGGACAGACCAACTAATGAAAAACTGTTTTTT. It specifies CASSPDRPTNEKLFF. Combining the CDR3 with reference TRBV7-7 and TRBJ1-4 gives the whole variable domain GAGVSQSPRYKVTKRGQDVTLRCDPISSHATLYWYQQALGQGPEFLTYFNYEAQPDKSGLPSDRFSAERPEGSISTLTIQRTEQRDSAMYRCASSPDRPTNEKLFFGSGTQLSVL.

There are a few counts of this clonotype. The J gene is TRBJ2-7, the V gene TRBV12-3 or TRBV12-4; no firm D call. Trimming cost V 4 bases and J 2 bases, with 9 bases left between them. This CDR3 has 13 amino acids. The CDR3 coding sequence is TGTGCCAGCAGTTCATCAGAAACCTACGAGCAGTACTTC. Its translation: CASSSSETYEQYF.

The chain joins TRBV20-1 to TRBJ2-7; 10 nucleotides align to TRBD1. Germline V lookup: CDR1 DFQATT, CDR2 SNEGSKA (reference sequence). This CDR3 spans 15 amino acids. The V segment lost 2 bases and the J segment 5 bases; nucleotides outside the gene matches: 9. Written as DNA, the CDR3 is TGCAGTGCTAGACGCCTGGGGACAGGGGATAACGAGCAGTACTTC. Its translation: CSARRLGTGDNEQYF.

The CDR3 nucleotides read TGTGCCAGCACCTTCACCGGGACCCTGAACAGGGGGGCTTTCTTT. It yields the protein CASTFTGTLNRGAFF. The chain combines TRBV12-3 or TRBV12-4 with TRBJ1-1; 8 bases align to TRBD1. V was pared by 7 bases and J by 11 bases, with 18 bases of the junction left unmatched. This CDR3 has 15 amino acids.

In its sample, this clonotype was seen once. The rearrangement joins TRBV29-1 to TRBJ1-4; 7 positions agree with TRBD1. The trim removed 8 bases at V and 8 bases at J, leaving 8 bases unmatched. In germline, CDR1 is SQVTM, CDR2 ANQGSEA. This CDR3 contains 12 residues. The CDR3 spells CSLDRVSEKLFF. CDR3 DNA: TGCAGCCTAGACAGGGTCAGCGAAAAACTGTTTTTT.